Shown below are 4 T cell receptor beta chains from a single sample sequenced in a study of cytomegalovirus exposure and HLA in healthy donors. The PCR made use of 60 Vbeta and 13 Jbeta primers. TCRdb's table, derived via immunoSEQ multiplex PCR, lists solely in-frame clones and lacks some. The sample contains about 84,000 clones, around 68% of which appear only once. Sequencing was carried out using PBMCs. Receptor source: a woman aged 40-49 years in good health and CMV-seropositive.

J is TRBJ2-7 and V is TRBV5-1; D is ambiguous. Germline V gene sequence: CDR1 SGHRS, CDR2 YFSETQ. Trimming shortened V by 0 bases and J by 1 base, and 14 bases separated the two germline ends. The CDR3 runs to 16 residues. In nucleotides, the CDR3 is TGCGCCAGCAGCTTGGGTCTTGGCCAGATATCCTACGAGCAGTACTTC. Encoded protein: CASSLGLGQISYEQYF.

This chain joins TRBV6-5 and TRBJ2-7; 8 positions match TRBD1. Trimming removed 7 bases from V and 7 bases from J; junction bases left unmatched: 9. Germline V gene lookup returns CDR1 MNHEY and CDR2 SVGAGI. The CDR3 consists of 13 residues. In DNA, the CDR3 is TGTGCCAGCACCTCCCGGACAGGGTATGAGCAGTACTTC. This encodes CASTSRTGYEQYF.

The chain joins TRBV10-1 to TRBJ1-1; D gene unclear. The CDR3 is 13 residues long. Deletions cut 6 bases from V and 1 base from J, with 9 bases between. Germline lookup yields CDR1 WNHNN and CDR2 SYGVQD (reference sequence). As DNA, the CDR3 is TGCGCCAGCAGACTAACTGCGAACACTGAAGCTTTCTTT. This codes for CASRLTANTEAFF.

The gene calls are TRBV5-6 and TRBJ1-4; the D is unclear. The CDR3 is 16 residues long. Trimming left V 4 bases short and J 8 bases short, with 21 bases between. Germline assignment: CDR1 SGHDT and CDR2 YYEEEE. CDR3 residues: CASSPFAEGRREKLFF. CDR3 in DNA: TGTGCCAGCAGCCCCTTCGCGGAGGGCCGGAGAGAAAAACTGTTTTTT.